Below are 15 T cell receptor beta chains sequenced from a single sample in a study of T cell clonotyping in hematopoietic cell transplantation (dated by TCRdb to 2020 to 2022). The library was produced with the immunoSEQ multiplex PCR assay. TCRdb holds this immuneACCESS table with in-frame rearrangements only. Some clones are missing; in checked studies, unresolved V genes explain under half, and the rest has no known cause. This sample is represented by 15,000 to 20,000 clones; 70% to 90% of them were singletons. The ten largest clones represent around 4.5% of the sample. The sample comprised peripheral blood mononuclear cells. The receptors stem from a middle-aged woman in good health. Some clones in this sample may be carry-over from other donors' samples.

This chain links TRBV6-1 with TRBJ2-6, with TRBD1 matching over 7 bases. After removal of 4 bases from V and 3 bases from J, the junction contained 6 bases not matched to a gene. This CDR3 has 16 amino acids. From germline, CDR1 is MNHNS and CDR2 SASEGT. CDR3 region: CASSAQTGSGANVLTF. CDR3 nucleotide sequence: TGTGCCAGCAGTGCCCAGACAGGGAGTGGGGCCAACGTCCTGACTTTC.

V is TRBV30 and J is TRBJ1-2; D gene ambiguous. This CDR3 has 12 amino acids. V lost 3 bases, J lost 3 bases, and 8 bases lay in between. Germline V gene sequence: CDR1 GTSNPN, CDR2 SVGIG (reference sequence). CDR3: CAWSAEDYGYTF. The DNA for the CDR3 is TGTGCCTGGAGCGCGGAGGACTATGGCTACACCTTC.

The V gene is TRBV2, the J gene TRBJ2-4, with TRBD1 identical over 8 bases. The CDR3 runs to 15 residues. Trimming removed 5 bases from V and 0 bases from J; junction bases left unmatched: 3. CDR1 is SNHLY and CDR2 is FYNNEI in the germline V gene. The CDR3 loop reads CASSRQGIAKNIQYF. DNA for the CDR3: TGTGCCAGCAGTCGACAGGGGATAGCCAAAAACATTCAGTACTTC.

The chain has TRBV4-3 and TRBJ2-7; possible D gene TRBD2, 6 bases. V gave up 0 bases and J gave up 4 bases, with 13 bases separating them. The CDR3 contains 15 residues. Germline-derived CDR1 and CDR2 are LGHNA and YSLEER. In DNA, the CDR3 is TGCGCCAGCAGCCAAGATTCTGGCGGGACTTACGAGCAGTACTTC. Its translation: CASSQDSGGTYEQYF.

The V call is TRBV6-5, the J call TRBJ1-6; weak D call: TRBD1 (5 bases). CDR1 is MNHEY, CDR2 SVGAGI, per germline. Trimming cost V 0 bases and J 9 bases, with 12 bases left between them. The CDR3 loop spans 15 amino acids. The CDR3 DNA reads TGTGCCAGCAGTTACTCCTGGGGGACTGGTTCACCCCTCCACTTT. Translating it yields CASSYSWGTGSPLHF.

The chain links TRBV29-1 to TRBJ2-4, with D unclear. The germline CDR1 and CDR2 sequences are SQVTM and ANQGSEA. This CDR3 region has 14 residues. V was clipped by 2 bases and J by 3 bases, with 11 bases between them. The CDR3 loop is CSVENRADKNIQYF. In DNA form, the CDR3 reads TGCAGCGTTGAAAACAGAGCTGACAAAAACATTCAGTACTTC.

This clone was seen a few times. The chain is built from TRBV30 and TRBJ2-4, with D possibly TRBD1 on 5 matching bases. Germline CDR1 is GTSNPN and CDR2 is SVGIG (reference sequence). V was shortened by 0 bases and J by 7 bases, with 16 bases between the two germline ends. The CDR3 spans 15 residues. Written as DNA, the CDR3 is TGTGCCTGGAGTGTAGTCCTTGACAGCGTTAACATTCAGTACTTC. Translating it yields CAWSVVLDSVNIQYF.

The CDR3 DNA is TGCGCCAGCAGCGGGGGGAGGAACACCGGGGAGCTGTTTTTT. It specifies CASSGGRNTGELFF. The rearrangement uses TRBV4-3 and TRBJ2-2, with D maybe TRBD2 (6 bases). With 5 bases removed from V and 1 base from J, the gap between germline ends came to 8 bases. Germline assignment: CDR1 LGHNA and CDR2 YSLEER. The CDR3 is 14 residues long.

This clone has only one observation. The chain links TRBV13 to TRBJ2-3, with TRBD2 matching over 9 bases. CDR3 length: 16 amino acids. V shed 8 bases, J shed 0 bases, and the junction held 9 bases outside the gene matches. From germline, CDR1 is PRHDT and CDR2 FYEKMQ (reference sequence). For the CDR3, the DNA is TGTGCCAGCTCGCGGGAGGGCCGCGGGAGCACAGATACGCAGTATTTT. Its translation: CASSREGRGSTDTQYF.

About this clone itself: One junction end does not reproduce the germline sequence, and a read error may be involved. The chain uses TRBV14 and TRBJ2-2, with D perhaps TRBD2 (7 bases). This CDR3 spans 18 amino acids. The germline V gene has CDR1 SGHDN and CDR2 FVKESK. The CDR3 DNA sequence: TGTGCCAGCAGCCGACGTCCTGGGGCGGGGGCTAACAGCGGGGAGCTGTTTTTT. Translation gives CASSRRPGAGANSGELFF.

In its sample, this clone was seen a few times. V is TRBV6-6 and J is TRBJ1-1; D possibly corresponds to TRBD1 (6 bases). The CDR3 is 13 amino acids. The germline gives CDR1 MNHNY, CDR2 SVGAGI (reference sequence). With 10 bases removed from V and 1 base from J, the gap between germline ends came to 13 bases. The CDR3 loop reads CATIGTTNTEAFF. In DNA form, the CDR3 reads TGTGCCACCATCGGGACAACGAACACTGAAGCTTTCTTT.

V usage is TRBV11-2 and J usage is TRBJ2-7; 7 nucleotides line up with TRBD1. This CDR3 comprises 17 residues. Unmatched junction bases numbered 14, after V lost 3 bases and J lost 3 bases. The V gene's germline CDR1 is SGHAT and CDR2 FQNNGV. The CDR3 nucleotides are TGTGCCAGCAGCTTCACCCCCCCTTCGACAGGGAACTACGAGCAGTACTTC. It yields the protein CASSFTPPSTGNYEQYF.

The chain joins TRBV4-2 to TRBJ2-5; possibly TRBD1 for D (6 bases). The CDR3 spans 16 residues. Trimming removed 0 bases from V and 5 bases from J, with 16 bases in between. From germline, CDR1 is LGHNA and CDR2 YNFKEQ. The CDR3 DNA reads TGTGCCAGCAGCCAAGACATGGCAGGGGCCTGGGAGACCCAGTACTTC. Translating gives CASSQDMAGAWETQYF.

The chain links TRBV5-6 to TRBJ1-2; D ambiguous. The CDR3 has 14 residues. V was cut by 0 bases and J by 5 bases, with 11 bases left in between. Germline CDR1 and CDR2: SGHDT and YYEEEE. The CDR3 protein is CASSLGRAAYGYTF. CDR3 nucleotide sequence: TGTGCCAGCAGCTTGGGAAGGGCGGCGTATGGCTACACCTTC.

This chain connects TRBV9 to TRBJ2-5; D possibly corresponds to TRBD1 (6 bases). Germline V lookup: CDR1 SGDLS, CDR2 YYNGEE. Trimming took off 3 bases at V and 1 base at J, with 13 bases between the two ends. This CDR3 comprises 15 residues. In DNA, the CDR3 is TGTGCCAGCAGCGAGCCAGGGACACCCCAAGAGACCCAGTACTTC. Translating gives CASSEPGTPQETQYF.